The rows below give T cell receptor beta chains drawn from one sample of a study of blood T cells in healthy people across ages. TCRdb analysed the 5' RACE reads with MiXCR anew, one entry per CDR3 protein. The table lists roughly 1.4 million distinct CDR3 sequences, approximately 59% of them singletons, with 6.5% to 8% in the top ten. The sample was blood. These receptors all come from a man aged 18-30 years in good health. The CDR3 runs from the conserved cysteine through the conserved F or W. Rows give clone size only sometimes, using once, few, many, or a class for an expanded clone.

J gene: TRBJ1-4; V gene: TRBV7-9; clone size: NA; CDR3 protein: CASSSTGTTNEKLFF
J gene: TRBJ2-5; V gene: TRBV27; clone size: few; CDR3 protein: CASSLDREYQETQYF
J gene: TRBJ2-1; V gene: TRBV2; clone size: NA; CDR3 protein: CASTLIKEQFF
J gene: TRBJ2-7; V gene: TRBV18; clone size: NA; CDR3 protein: CASSPQMAGLLSYEQYF
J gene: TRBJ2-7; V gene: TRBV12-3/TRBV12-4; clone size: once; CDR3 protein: CASSARPGGEQYF
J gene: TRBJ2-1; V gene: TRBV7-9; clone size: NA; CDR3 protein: CASSLESLYNEQFF
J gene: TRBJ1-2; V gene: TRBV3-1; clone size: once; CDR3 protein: CASSQASYFDWEDGYTF
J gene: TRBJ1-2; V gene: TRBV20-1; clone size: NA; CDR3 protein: CSAIDRMVRGFHTF
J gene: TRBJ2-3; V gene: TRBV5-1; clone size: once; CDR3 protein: CASSSEGRTHTDTQYF
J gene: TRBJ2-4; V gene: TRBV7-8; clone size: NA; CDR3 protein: CASSPETGGGKNIQYF
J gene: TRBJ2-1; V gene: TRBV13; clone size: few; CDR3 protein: CASSSRIGLAGGQNEQFF
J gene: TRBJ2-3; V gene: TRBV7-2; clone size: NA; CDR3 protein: CASRHPGQGGDTQYF
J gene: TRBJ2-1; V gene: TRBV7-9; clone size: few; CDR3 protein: CASSLGGRLAGFSYNEQFF